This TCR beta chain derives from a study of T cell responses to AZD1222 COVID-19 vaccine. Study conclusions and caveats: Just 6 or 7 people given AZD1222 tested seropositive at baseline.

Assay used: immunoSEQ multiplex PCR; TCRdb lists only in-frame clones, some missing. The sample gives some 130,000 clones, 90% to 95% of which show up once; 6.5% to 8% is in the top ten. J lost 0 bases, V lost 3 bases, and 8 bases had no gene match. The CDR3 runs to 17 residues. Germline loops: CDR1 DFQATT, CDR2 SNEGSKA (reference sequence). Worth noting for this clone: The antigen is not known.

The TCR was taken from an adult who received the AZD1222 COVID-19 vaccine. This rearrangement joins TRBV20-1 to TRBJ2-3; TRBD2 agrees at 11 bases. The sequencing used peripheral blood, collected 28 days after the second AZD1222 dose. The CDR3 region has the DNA TGCAGTGCTAGTCCCCTACTAGCGGGGGTCAGCACAGATACGCAGTATTTT. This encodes CSASPLLAGVSTDTQYF.